This T cell receptor (beta chain) was sequenced in a study of blood T cell repertoires in COVID-19. Overall study context: There were acute and convalescent COVID-19 samples, and they came from the United States, Italy and Spain. T cells, B-cell-depleted T cells, or PBMCs provided the cDNA or gDNA that served as material.

Authors' analysis steps: For nucleated cells, counts were estimated from reference gene primer amplification. Method: immunoSEQ multiplex PCR; TCRdb's copy keeps in-frame clones and lacks some. V, J and clone size reflect that table, while D and trimming were determined from the DNA. Of 95,000 to 150,000 clones in the sample, about 78% are singletons; the top ten hold about 2.5%. The germline CDR1 and CDR2 sequences are MNHEY and SMNVEV (reference sequence). This CDR3 has 16 amino acids. With 2 bases clipped from V and 5 bases from J, the junction kept 5 bases outside the gene matches. This TCR derives from a man aged 70-80 years with acute or convalescent COVID-19. Sequencing was done on a sample of peripheral blood. V gene TRBV27 combines with J gene TRBJ2-3; 12 bases are shared with TRBD2. This CDR3 reads CASSLLAGGPRDTQYF. The CDR3 nucleotides read TGTGCCAGCAGTTTACTAGCGGGGGGGCCGAGAGATACGCAGTATTTT.